Listed below are T cell receptor beta chains from one sample, sequenced in a study of early T cells in non-severe SARS-CoV-2 infection. Via MiXCR, TCRdb re-called the 5' RACE reads, giving one row per CDR3 protein. The sample yields approximately 65,000 distinct CDR3 sequences, less than 15% seen once. What was sequenced was whole blood. These receptors came from an adult who was a healthcare worker with PCR-confirmed SARS-CoV-2 infection or an uninfected control (not recorded which). CDR3s include the opening cysteine and the closing phenylalanine or tryptophan. D genes are given only for firm matches. Clone size is stated in some rows and not others, as once, few, many or a class when expanded.

abundance | j_gene | d_gene | v_gene | len | CDR3nt | CDR3aa
few | TRBJ2-1 | NA | TRBV19 | 13 | TGTGCCAGTAGTATCAAACGGAACAATGAGCAGTTCTTC | CASSIKRNNEQFF
few | TRBJ2-5 | NA | TRBV10-2 | 12 | TGCGCCAGCAGTGCCCCGGCGGGGACCCAGTACTTC | CASSAPAGTQYF
many | TRBJ2-2 | TRBD2 | TRBV7-7 | 20 | TGTGCTAGCAGCTTTCGCGGTAGCGGGGGGACTGGCGGTTGGACCGGGGAGCTGTTTTTT | CASSFRGSGGTGGWTGELFF
NA | TRBJ2-3 | TRBD1 | TRBV11-2 | 15 | TGTGCCAGCAGCTTACGGACAGGGGATACAGATACGCAGTATTTT | CASSLRTGDTDTQYF
NA | TRBJ2-1 | TRBD2 | TRBV3-1 | 14 | TGTGCCAGCAGGTTAGCGGGGGGGCCAGGTGAGCAGTTCTTC | CASRLAGGPGEQFF
many | TRBJ2-6 | NA | TRBV11-2 | 13 | TGTGCCAGCAGCTTCTCTGGGGCCAACGTCCTGACTTTC | CASSFSGANVLTF
NA | TRBJ2-3 | TRBD2 | TRBV11-3 | 15 | TGTGCCAGCAGCTACCGTCCGGGGGGAGGAGATACGCAGTATTTT | CASSYRPGGGDTQYF
many | TRBJ2-1 | NA | TRBV19 | 13 | TGTGCCAGTAGTCTAGGATCTTACAATGAGCAGTTCTTC | CASSLGSYNEQFF
NA | TRBJ2-2 | NA | TRBV9 | 15 | TGTGCCAGCAGCGCAACCGGGACGAACACCGGGGAGCTGTTTTTT | CASSATGTNTGELFF
NA | TRBJ1-2 | NA | TRBV30 | 16 | TGTGCCTGGAGTGAGAGATCTACGAGATCTAACTATGGCTACACCTTC | CAWSERSTRSNYGYTF